This note documents a single TCR beta chain sequence. Its specificity is unknown. The CDR3 runs 16 residues. The germline gives CDR1 SGHVS, CDR2 FQNEAQ. V lost 7 bases and J 5 bases, leaving 22 bases between the germline ends. The sample comes from a study of blood T cells in healthy people across ages. Regarding the study as a whole: Greater diversity and more naive CD4+ cells were seen in long-lived donors than in aged donors.

Combining a sample-barcoded 5' primer with a J-beta primer mix, a second PCR ran for about 6 to 11 cycles. Sequencing of every sample gave 2.5 million or more CDR3-containing paired-end reads. TCRdb independently ran MiXCR on the 5' RACE reads; one entry per CDR3 protein. The profile covers about 1.4 million distinct CDR3 sequences, with around 59% appearing a single time and 6.5% to 8.5% taken by the ten largest. J is TRBJ2-3 and V is TRBV7-8; a possible D gene is TRBD2 (6 bases). Sequencing input: blood. This sequence was found in a man aged 18-30 years in good health. CDR3 sequence: CASIKDRAGRRDTQYF. CDR3 sequence (DNA): TGTGCCAGCATTAAGGACCGGGCCGGGAGAAGAGATACGCAGTATTTT.